The 26 T cell receptor beta chains in this list originate from one sample, sequenced in a study of T cell responses to AZD1222 COVID-19 vaccine. Assay: immunoSEQ multiplex PCR; the TCRdb copy retains only in-frame clones and omits some. The sample records roughly 140,000 clones, 88% being singletons. Sequenced here: peripheral blood, sampled on day 0 of AZD1222 vaccination. Receptors originate from an adult in good health.

V and J are TRBV10-3 and TRBJ1-2; maybe TRBD1 (6 bases). Between the trimmed V and J ends, which lost 6 bases and 10 bases, there was a span of 18 bases. The CDR3 is 13 residues long. CDR1 and CDR2 from the germline V gene are ENHRY and SYGVKD. The CDR3, as DNA: TGTGCCATCAGGGATACAGGGATAGTGGACTACACCTTC. It is translated as CAIRDTGIVDYTF.

This chain connects TRBV9 to TRBJ2-1, with 12 bases lining up with TRBD2. The germline V gene encodes CDR1 SGDLS and CDR2 YYNGEE. This CDR3 has 16 residues. J gave up 4 bases and V 4 bases, and 6 bases lay outside the gene matches. The CDR3 coding sequence is TGTGCCAGCAGCCTAAGGACTAGCGGGAAATACAATGAGCAGTTCTTC. Protein sequence: CASSLRTSGKYNEQFF.

The chain couples TRBV19 to TRBJ2-7, with D tentatively TRBD1 or TRBD2 (5 bases each). Deletions cut 5 bases from V and 6 bases from J, with 14 bases between. This CDR3 is 13 amino acids long. The germline CDR1 and CDR2 sequences are LNHDA and SQIVND (reference sequence). The CDR3 loop reads CASSAADGGEQYF. The CDR3 DNA is TGTGCCAGTAGTGCCGCGGATGGGGGCGAGCAGTACTTC.

The chain has TRBV7-2 and TRBJ2-4, with 9 nucleotides matching TRBD1. Losses at the gene ends were 1 base for V and 11 bases for J; bases not matched to a gene: 9. Germline values: CDR1 SGHTA, CDR2 FQGNSA. The CDR3 covers 15 residues. The CDR3 coding sequence is TGTGCCAGCAGCTTAGACTGGACAGGGGTTCGGGTTCAGTACTTC. Its protein is CASSLDWTGVRVQYF.

A note on this clone: This CDR3 is also generated by other DNA sequences in the sample. The V gene is TRBV3-1 (or the pseudogene TRBV3-2), the J gene TRBJ2-6; D ambiguous. Trimming took 0 bases from V and 0 from J, leaving 6 bases between them. From germline, CDR1 is LGHDT and CDR2 YNNKEL (reference sequence). The CDR3 sequence is 16 residues long. CDR3 nucleotides: TGTGCCAGCAGCCAAGACAGTGGCTCTGGGGCCAACGTCCTGACTTTC. It codes for CASSQDSGSGANVLTF.

The V and J genes are TRBV10-1 and TRBJ1-1; D is possibly TRBD1 (6 bases). The CDR3 is made up of 9 amino acids. Germline V lookup: CDR1 WNHNN, CDR2 SYGVQD (reference sequence). DNA for the CDR3: TGCGCAGGGGGGGGTGAAGCTTTCTTT. Translating gives CAGGGEAFF.

This rearrangement joins TRBV6-2 or TRBV6-3 to TRBJ1-3; no clear D gene. The CDR3 is 14 residues long. With 4 bases removed from V and 1 base from J, the gap between germline ends came to 8 bases. Per the germline V gene, CDR1 is MNHEY and CDR2 is SVGEGT. The CDR3 DNA reads TGTGCCAGCAGTTTCGGCGGGTCTGGAAACACCATATATTTT. The encoded protein is CASSFGGSGNTIYF.

This sequence joins TRBV14 and TRBJ1-6; unclear D gene. This CDR3 region has 13 residues. The germline CDR1 and CDR2 sequences are SGHDN and FVKESK. The V end was cut by 0 bases, the J end by 9 bases, with 6 bases between. CDR3 sequence: CASSQDRGSPLHF. The CDR3, as DNA: TGTGCCAGCAGCCAAGATCGTGGTTCACCCCTCCACTTT.

V gene TRBV9 combines with J gene TRBJ1-4, with D unclear. V was trimmed by 0 bases and J by 7 bases, leaving 13 bases between them. Germline-derived CDR1 and CDR2 are SGDLS and YYNGEE. CDR3 length equals 15 residues. CDR3: CASSVDPDIPEKLFF. For the CDR3, the DNA is TGTGCCAGCAGCGTAGATCCTGATATACCTGAAAAACTGTTTTTT.

V and J are TRBV12-3 or TRBV12-4 and TRBJ1-6; D is possibly TRBD1 (5 bases). Deletions cut 8 bases from V and 10 bases from J, with 15 bases between. The CDR3 has 13 amino acids. DNA of the CDR3: TGTGCCAGCGCGGGGGAGGCGGCGTCACCCCTCCACTTT. Translating gives CASAGEAASPLHF.

This chain joins TRBV9 and TRBJ1-2, with no clear D. Between the trimmed V and J ends, which lost 6 bases and 3 bases, there was a span of 12 bases. The CDR3 length is 13 residues. The germline V gene encodes CDR1 SGDLS and CDR2 YYNGEE. The DNA for the CDR3 is TGTGCCAGCACCCTTGCTAGTGACTATGGCTACACCTTC. Protein: CASTLASDYGYTF.

The rearrangement joins TRBV10-3 to TRBJ2-3; 8 nucleotides line up with TRBD2. CDR1 is ENHRY, CDR2 SYGVKD, per germline. The CDR3 runs 14 residues. Trimming took 6 bases from V and 4 from J; bases not matched to a gene: 6. The CDR3 loop reads CAIRGAGDPDTQYF. DNA for the CDR3: TGTGCCATCAGAGGAGCGGGAGACCCAGATACGCAGTATTTT.

The chain is built from TRBV19 and TRBJ1-5; TRBD1 aligns across 7 bases. In germline, CDR1 is LNHDA, CDR2 SQIVND (reference sequence). V lost 5 bases, J lost 5 bases, and 15 bases stayed unmatched. The CDR3 is 17 amino acids. CDR3 protein: CASSYRGRDPRDQPQHF. CDR3 DNA: TGTGCCAGTAGTTACAGGGGCAGGGACCCGCGGGATCAGCCCCAGCATTTT.

V gene TRBV9 combines with J gene TRBJ2-3; 8 nucleotides match TRBD1. Germline CDR1 and CDR2: SGDLS and YYNGEE. This CDR3 comprises 15 residues. Trimming took 7 bases from V and 0 from J; bases not matched to a gene: 7. DNA for the CDR3: TGTGCCAGCGGAAAGGGACAGGTGAGCACAGATACGCAGTATTTT. This codes for CASGKGQVSTDTQYF.

The V and J genes are TRBV19 and TRBJ1-2; D is perhaps TRBD1 (5 bases). V was trimmed by 3 bases and J by 4 bases, leaving 9 bases between them. Germline V gives CDR1 LNHDA, CDR2 SQIVND (reference sequence). This CDR3 is built from 13 residues. Here the CDR3 reads CASSMGVFYGYTF. The CDR3 region has the DNA TGTGCCAGTAGTATGGGGGTTTTCTATGGCTACACCTTC.

The rearrangement links TRBV6-6 to TRBJ2-5; 11 bases line up with TRBD2. The CDR3 runs to 16 residues. Germline V gives CDR1 MNHNY, CDR2 SVGAGI (reference sequence). Trimming cost V 4 bases and J 4 bases; bases outside gene matches: 8. DNA for the CDR3: TGTGCCAGCAGTTTCGGCCTAGCGGGAGGTGCAGAGACCCAGTACTTC. This gives the protein CASSFGLAGGAETQYF.

Details on this clone: The same CDR3 arises from other DNA sequences in this sample as well. V is TRBV2 and J is TRBJ1-1; no reliable D call. The germline gives CDR1 SNHLY, CDR2 FYNNEI. The CDR3 is made up of 11 amino acids. CDR3 sequence (DNA): TGTGCTGACACCTTGAACACTGAAGCTTTCTTT. This codes for CADTLNTEAFF.

This chain joins TRBV19 and TRBJ2-7; 9 nucleotides align to TRBD1. The germline CDR1 and CDR2 sequences are LNHDA and SQIVND (reference sequence). Trimming at V came to 5 bases and at J to 2 bases, leaving 13 bases not matched to a gene. The CDR3 length is 17 residues. This chain's CDR3 is CASSELGQGRKAYEQYF. In nucleotides, the CDR3 is TGTGCCAGTAGTGAATTGGGACAGGGCCGAAAGGCCTACGAGCAGTACTTC.

The J gene is TRBJ1-5, the V gene TRBV27, with TRBD1 matching 10 bases. The CDR3 runs 17 residues. CDR1 is MNHEY and CDR2 is SMNVEV in the germline V gene (reference sequence). The V segment lost 5 bases and the J segment 5 bases; nucleotides outside the gene matches: 12. CDR3 sequence (DNA): TGTGCCAGCAGTCACCACCCTGGGGGGACAGGGGATCAGCCCCAGCATTTT. This encodes CASSHHPGGTGDQPQHF.

The rearrangement uses TRBV2 and TRBJ1-1, with D possibly being TRBD1 (6 bases). V was trimmed by 10 bases and J by 4 bases, leaving 16 bases between them. The germline V gene encodes CDR1 SNHLY and CDR2 FYNNEI. CDR3 length: 13 amino acids. This CDR3 is CANRQDVGTEAFF. The CDR3 bases are TGTGCCAATCGACAGGATGTTGGCACTGAAGCTTTCTTT.

This chain uses TRBV19 with TRBJ2-7; D possibly matches TRBD1 or TRBD2 (5 bases each). Per germline, CDR1 LNHDA and CDR2 SQIVND (reference sequence). There are 14 residues in the CDR3. Trimming took 3 bases from V and 6 from J, leaving 15 bases between them. The CDR3 spells CASSIGRQSGEQYF. CDR3 nucleotides: TGTGCCAGTAGTATTGGGAGACAGTCCGGCGAGCAGTACTTC. Full variable domain (rest looked up from reference TRBV19 and TRBJ2-7): DGGITQSPKYLFRKEGQNVTLSCEQNLNHDAMYWYRQDPGQGLRLIYYSQIVNDFQKGDIAEGYSVSREKKESFPLTVTSAQKNPTAFYLCASSIGRQSGEQYFGPGTRLTVT.

The chain carries TRBV20-1 and TRBJ1-2; D remains ambiguous. The germline V and J ends were trimmed by 2 bases and 5 bases, with 6 bases remaining between them. The CDR3 covers 11 residues. CDR1 and CDR2 from the germline V gene are DFQATT and SNEGSKA (reference sequence). CDR3 bases: TGCAGTGCTAGATTTGGGTATGGCTACACCTTC. This encodes CSARFGYGYTF.

The sample holds one count of this clone. V usage is TRBV27 and J usage is TRBJ2-7; D is perhaps TRBD1 or TRBD2 (5 bases each). Germline V CDR1 and CDR2: MNHEY, SMNVEV (reference sequence). CDR3 length equals 14 residues. V gave up 2 bases and J gave up 4 bases, with 12 bases separating them. The CDR3, as DNA: TGTGCCAGCAGTTTACTGGGGGTGGGGTACGAGCAGTACTTC. Amino acid sequence: CASSLLGVGYEQYF.

This chain connects TRBV28 to TRBJ2-1; D not resolved. The germline V gene has CDR1 MDHEN and CDR2 SYDVKM. CDR3 length: 17 residues. Trimming shortened V by 7 bases and J by 6 bases, and 25 bases separated the two germline ends. CDR3 coding DNA: TGTGCCAGCACCGCCCGGTTGTTCGCGGCAGCCTCCAATGAGCAGTTCTTC. As protein: CASTARLFAAASNEQFF.

This clone turned up a few times. This chain uses TRBV5-4 with TRBJ2-2; D remains unclear. Between the trimmed V and J ends, which lost 4 bases and 6 bases, there was a span of 7 bases. Per germline, CDR1 SGHNT and CDR2 YYREEE (reference sequence). This CDR3 spans 12 amino acids. Here the CDR3 reads CASSNKAGELFF. CDR3 DNA: TGTGCCAGCAGCAACAAGGCCGGGGAGCTGTTTTTT.

The CDR3 nucleotides are TGTGCCACCTACGCCGGGACCTCCTACAATGAGCAGTTCTTC. It is translated as CATYAGTSYNEQFF. The rearrangement uses TRBV7-9 and TRBJ2-1; D tentatively fits TRBD1 or TRBD2 (5 bases each). The CDR3 is made up of 14 amino acids. V was trimmed by 10 bases and J by 0 bases, leaving 13 bases between them. Germline CDR1 reads SEHNR; CDR2 reads FQNEAQ (reference sequence).